Listed below are T cell receptor beta chains from one sample, sequenced in a study of shared clonotypes between healthy human individuals. Clones were read by immunoSEQ multiplex PCR, and TCRdb kept only the in-frame ones, dropping some. The repertoire has about a million clones, about 80% of them found once; the top ten carry 0.85% to 1%. The sequenced sample consisted of memory CD4+ T cells from PBMCs. The receptors here all came from a man in his late teens or twenties in good health. Some clones in this sample may be carry-over from other donors' samples. CDR3s include the opening cysteine and the closing phenylalanine or tryptophan. The D gene is left open where the match is weak. Clone size is shown for a subset of rows, as once, few, many or a class of expanded clone.

len: 14
j_gene: TRBJ1-1
abundance: NA
v_gene: TRBV10-2
d_gene: NA
CDR3aa: CASSENGDPGEAFF
CDR3nt: TGCGCCAGCAGTGAGAATGGGGATCCGGGTGAAGCTTTCTTT

len: 22
j_gene: TRBJ2-7
abundance: NA
v_gene: TRBV4-1
d_gene: TRBD2
CDR3aa: CASSQTGLGLRTSGIRSGEQYF
CDR3nt: TGCGCCAGCAGCCAAACCGGGCTGGGGCTCCGGACTAGCGGGATAAGATCTGGCGAGCAGTACTTC

len: 13
j_gene: TRBJ2-7
abundance: NA
v_gene: TRBV30
d_gene: NA
CDR3aa: CAWSLRRGYEQYF
CDR3nt: TGTGCCTGGAGTCTGCGCAGGGGTTACGAGCAGTACTTC

len: 15
j_gene: TRBJ1-1
abundance: NA
v_gene: TRBV7-2
d_gene: NA
CDR3aa: CASSLDASHYTEAFF
CDR3nt: TGTGCCAGCAGCTTAGACGCCAGTCATTACACTGAAGCTTTCTTT

len: 16
j_gene: TRBJ1-3
abundance: NA
v_gene: TRBV15
d_gene: NA
CDR3aa: CATSREGKSAGNTIYF
CDR3nt: TGTGCCACCAGCAGAGAGGGTAAATCGGCTGGAAACACCATATATTTT

len: 17
j_gene: TRBJ1-2
abundance: once
v_gene: TRBV11-2
d_gene: TRBD1
CDR3aa: CASSPSQGRDRNYGYTF
CDR3nt: TGTGCCAGCAGCCCATCCCAGGGCCGGGACAGAAACTATGGCTACACCTTC

len: 13
j_gene: TRBJ2-1
abundance: NA
v_gene: TRBV7-8
d_gene: NA
CDR3aa: CASSLARDNEQFF
CDR3nt: TGTGCCAGCAGCTTAGCGCGGGACAATGAGCAGTTCTTC

len: 15
j_gene: TRBJ2-1
abundance: NA
v_gene: TRBV9
d_gene: TRBD2
CDR3aa: CASSVAISGSYEQFF
CDR3nt: TGTGCCAGCAGCGTAGCTATTAGCGGGAGCTATGAGCAGTTCTTC

len: 15
j_gene: TRBJ2-1
abundance: NA
v_gene: TRBV7-9
d_gene: NA
CDR3aa: CASSRTNAKLSEQFF
CDR3nt: TGTGCCAGCAGTCGCACTAACGCCAAACTCTCCGAGCAGTTCTTC

len: 12
j_gene: TRBJ1-1
abundance: NA
v_gene: TRBV30
d_gene: NA
CDR3aa: CAWRGAGTEAFF
CDR3nt: TGTGCCTGGCGGGGGGCGGGGACTGAAGCTTTCTTT

len: 16
j_gene: TRBJ2-1
abundance: few
v_gene: TRBV5-1
d_gene: NA
CDR3aa: CASSSVVVNGDNEQFF
CDR3nt: TGCGCCAGCAGCTCTGTCGTGGTTAACGGCGACAATGAGCAGTTCTTC

len: 17
j_gene: TRBJ1-5
abundance: once
v_gene: TRBV4-1
d_gene: NA
CDR3aa: CASSRDGGGRVGQPQHF
CDR3nt: TGCGCCAGCAGCCGGGATGGGGGTGGCAGGGTGGGTCAGCCCCAGCATTTT

len: 11
j_gene: TRBJ2-3
abundance: NA
v_gene: TRBV29-1
d_gene: NA
CDR3aa: CSVRDWDTQYF
CDR3nt: TGCAGCGTGCGGGACTGGGATACGCAGTATTTT

len: 16
j_gene: TRBJ1-1
abundance: few
v_gene: TRBV1
d_gene: NA
CDR3aa: CTSSQSLRGRRTEAFF
CDR3nt: TGCACCAGCAGCCAATCATTGAGGGGGCGACGGACTGAAGCTTTCTTT

len: 18
j_gene: TRBJ2-2
abundance: NA
v_gene: TRBV28
d_gene: NA
CDR3aa: CASRSFRDTSLGTGELFF
CDR3nt: TGTGCCAGCAGATCTTTCCGGGACACTTCCCTAGGAACCGGGGAGCTGTTTTTT

len: 14
j_gene: TRBJ1-2
abundance: NA
v_gene: TRBV10-1
d_gene: NA
CDR3aa: CASSEDISVGGYTF
CDR3nt: TGCGCCAGCAGTGAGGACATCTCGGTCGGGGGCTACACCTTC

len: 15
j_gene: TRBJ2-1
abundance: few
v_gene: TRBV5-1
d_gene: TRBD2
CDR3aa: CASTLAGGATNEQFF
CDR3nt: TGCGCCAGCACGCTAGCGGGAGGAGCCACTAATGAGCAGTTCTTC

len: 13
j_gene: TRBJ2-3
abundance: NA
v_gene: TRBV7-2
d_gene: TRBD1
CDR3aa: CASGGRGSNTQYF
CDR3nt: TGTGCCAGCGGCGGCAGGGGGTCCAATACGCAGTATTTT

len: 17
j_gene: TRBJ2-1
abundance: NA
v_gene: TRBV11-3
d_gene: NA
CDR3aa: CASSLEGKEGTNNEQFF
CDR3nt: TGTGCCAGCAGCTTAGAAGGGAAGGAGGGGACCAACAATGAGCAGTTCTTC

len: 13
j_gene: TRBJ2-5
abundance: NA
v_gene: TRBV7-3
d_gene: NA
CDR3aa: CASSLVEYETQYF
CDR3nt: TGTGCCAGCAGCTTAGTTGAGTATGAGACCCAGTACTTC

len: 14
j_gene: TRBJ1-2
abundance: NA
v_gene: TRBV5-1
d_gene: NA
CDR3aa: CASSQVLGNYGYTF
CDR3nt: TGCGCCAGCAGCCAAGTATTAGGGAACTATGGCTACACCTTC

len: 17
j_gene: TRBJ1-1
abundance: once
v_gene: TRBV11-3
d_gene: NA
CDR3aa: CASSPGRGGSVNTEAFF
CDR3nt: TGTGCCAGCAGCCCCGGACGGGGGGGTAGCGTGAACACTGAAGCTTTCTTT

len: 11
j_gene: TRBJ1-2
abundance: NA
v_gene: TRBV29-1
d_gene: NA
CDR3aa: CSVEVGQVYTF
CDR3nt: TGCAGCGTTGAAGTGGGGCAGGTATACACCTTC

len: 13
j_gene: TRBJ2-7
abundance: NA
v_gene: TRBV30
d_gene: TRBD2
CDR3aa: CAQGLAGTYEQYF
CDR3nt: TGTGCCCAAGGACTAGCGGGAACCTACGAGCAGTACTTC